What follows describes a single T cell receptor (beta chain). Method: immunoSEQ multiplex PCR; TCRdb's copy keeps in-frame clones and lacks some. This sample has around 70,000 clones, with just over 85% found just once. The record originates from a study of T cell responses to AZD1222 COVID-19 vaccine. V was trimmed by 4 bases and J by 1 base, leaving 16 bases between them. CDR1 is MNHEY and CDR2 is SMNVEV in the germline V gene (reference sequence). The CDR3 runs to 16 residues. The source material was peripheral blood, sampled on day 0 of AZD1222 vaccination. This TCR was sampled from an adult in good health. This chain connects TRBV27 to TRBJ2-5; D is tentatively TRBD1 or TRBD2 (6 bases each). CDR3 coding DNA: TGTGCCAGCAGTTGGAGGGGGGAGAGGGCCCAAGAGACCCAGTACTTC. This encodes CASSWRGERAQETQYF.